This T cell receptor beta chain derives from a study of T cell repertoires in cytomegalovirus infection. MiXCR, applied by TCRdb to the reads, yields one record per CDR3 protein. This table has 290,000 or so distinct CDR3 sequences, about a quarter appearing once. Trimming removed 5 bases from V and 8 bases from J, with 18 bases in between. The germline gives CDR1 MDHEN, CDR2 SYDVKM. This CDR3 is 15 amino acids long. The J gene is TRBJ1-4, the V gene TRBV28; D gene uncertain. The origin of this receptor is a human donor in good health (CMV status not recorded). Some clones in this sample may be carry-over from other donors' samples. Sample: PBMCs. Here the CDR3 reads CASSLPGSTQEKLFF. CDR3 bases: TGTGCCAGCAGTCTGCCGGGCTCAACACAGGAAAAACTGTTTTTT.